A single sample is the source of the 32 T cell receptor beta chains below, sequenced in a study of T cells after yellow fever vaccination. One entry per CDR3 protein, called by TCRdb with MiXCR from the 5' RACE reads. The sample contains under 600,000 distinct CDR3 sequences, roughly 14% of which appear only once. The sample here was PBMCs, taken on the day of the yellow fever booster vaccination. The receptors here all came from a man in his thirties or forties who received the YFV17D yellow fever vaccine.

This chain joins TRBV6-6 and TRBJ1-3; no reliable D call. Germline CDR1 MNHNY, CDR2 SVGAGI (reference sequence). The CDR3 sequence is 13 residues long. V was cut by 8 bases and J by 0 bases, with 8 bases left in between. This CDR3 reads CASETTSGNTIYF. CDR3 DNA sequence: TGTGCCAGCGAAACCACCTCTGGAAACACCATATATTTT.

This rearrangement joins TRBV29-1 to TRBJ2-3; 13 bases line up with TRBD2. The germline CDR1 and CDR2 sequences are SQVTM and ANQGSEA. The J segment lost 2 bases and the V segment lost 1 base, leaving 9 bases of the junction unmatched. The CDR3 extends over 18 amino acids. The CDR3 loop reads CSVEGHPGLAGYTDTQYF. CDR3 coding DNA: TGCAGCGTTGAAGGGCACCCGGGACTAGCGGGATACACAGATACGCAGTATTTT.

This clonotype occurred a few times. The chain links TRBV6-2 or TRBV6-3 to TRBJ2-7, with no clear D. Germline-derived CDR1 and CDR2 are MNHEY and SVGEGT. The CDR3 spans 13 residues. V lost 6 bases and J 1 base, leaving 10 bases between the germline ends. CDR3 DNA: TGTGCCAGCAGGCCCACGGGTTCCTACGAGCAGTACTTC. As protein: CASRPTGSYEQYF.

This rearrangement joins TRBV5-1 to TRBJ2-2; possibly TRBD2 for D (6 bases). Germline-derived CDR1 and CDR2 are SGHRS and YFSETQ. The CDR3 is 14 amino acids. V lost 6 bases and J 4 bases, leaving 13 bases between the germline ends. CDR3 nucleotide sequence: TGCGCCAGCAATCCTAGCGATGGCACCGGGGAGCTGTTTTTT. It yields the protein CASNPSDGTGELFF.

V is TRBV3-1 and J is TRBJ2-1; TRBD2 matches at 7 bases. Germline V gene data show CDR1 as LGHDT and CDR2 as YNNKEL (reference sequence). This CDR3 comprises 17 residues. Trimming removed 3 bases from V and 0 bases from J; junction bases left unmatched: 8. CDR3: CASSHRAGRSSYNEQFF. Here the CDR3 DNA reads TGTGCCAGCAGCCATAGAGCCGGGAGGAGCTCCTACAATGAGCAGTTCTTC.

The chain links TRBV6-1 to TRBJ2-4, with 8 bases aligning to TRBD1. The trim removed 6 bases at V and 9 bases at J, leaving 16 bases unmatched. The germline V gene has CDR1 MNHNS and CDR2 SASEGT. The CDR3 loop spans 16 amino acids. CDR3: CASSLPGQAARGIQYF. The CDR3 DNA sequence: TGTGCCAGCAGCCTCCCGGGACAGGCCGCAAGGGGCATTCAGTACTTC.

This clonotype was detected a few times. The CDR3 DNA reads TGTGCCAGCAGCCCAGGACTAGCGGATTTCACAGATACGCAGTATTTT. Its protein is CASSPGLADFTDTQYF. The V and J genes are TRBV7-2 and TRBJ2-3; 10 bases fit TRBD2. The germline V gene has CDR1 SGHTA and CDR2 FQGNSA. V lost 5 bases and J lost 2; bases outside the gene matches: 7. The CDR3 totals 16 residues.

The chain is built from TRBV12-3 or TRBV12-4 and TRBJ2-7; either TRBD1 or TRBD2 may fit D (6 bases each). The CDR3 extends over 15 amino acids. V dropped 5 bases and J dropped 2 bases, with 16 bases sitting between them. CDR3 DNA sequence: TGTGCCAGCAGTGGGGCCTCGGGGGCCACCTACGAGCAGTACTTC. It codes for CASSGASGATYEQYF.

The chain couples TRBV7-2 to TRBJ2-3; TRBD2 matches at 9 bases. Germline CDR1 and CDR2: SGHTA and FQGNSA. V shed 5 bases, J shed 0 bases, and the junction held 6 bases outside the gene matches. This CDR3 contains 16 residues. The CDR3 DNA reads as TGTGCCAGCAGCCGTGGACTAGCGACAAGCACAGATACGCAGTATTTT. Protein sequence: CASSRGLATSTDTQYF.

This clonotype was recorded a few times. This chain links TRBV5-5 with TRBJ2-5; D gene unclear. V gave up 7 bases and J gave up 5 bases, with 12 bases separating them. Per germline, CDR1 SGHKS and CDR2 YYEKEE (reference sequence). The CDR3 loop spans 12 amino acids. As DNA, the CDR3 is TGTGCCAGCCATAGGGCCGCCGAGACCCAGTACTTC. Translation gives CASHRAAETQYF.

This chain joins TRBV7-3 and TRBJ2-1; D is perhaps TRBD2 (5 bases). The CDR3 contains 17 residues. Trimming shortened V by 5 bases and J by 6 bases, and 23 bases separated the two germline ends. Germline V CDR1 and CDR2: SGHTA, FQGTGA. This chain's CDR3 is CASSPHRQGGFRNEQFF. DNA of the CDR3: TGTGCCAGCAGCCCCCACCGACAAGGCGGGTTTCGCAATGAGCAGTTCTTC.

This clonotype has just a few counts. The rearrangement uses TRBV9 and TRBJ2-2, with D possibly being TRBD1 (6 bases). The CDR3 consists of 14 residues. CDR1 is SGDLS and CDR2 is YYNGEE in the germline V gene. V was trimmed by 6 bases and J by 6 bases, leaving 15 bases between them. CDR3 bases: TGTGCCAGCATGGATGATTACAGGGCCGGGGAGCTGTTTTTT. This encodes CASMDDYRAGELFF. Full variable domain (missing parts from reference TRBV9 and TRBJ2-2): DSGVTQTPKHLITATGQRVTLRCSPRSGDLSVYWYQQSLDQGLQFLIQYYNGEERAKGNILERFSAQQFPDLHSELNLSSLELGDSALYFCASMDDYRAGELFFGEGSRLTVL.

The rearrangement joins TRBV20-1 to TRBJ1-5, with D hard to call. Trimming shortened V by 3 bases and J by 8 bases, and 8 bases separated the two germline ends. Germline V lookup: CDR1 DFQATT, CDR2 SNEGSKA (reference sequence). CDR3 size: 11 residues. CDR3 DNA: TGCAGTGCTAGCGCCGGAGAGCCCCAGCATTTT. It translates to CSASAGEPQHF.

The CDR3 here is CASSPWAGAERTEAFF. DNA of the CDR3: TGTGCCAGCTCACCATGGGCAGGGGCGGAACGGACTGAAGCTTTCTTT. V usage is TRBV18 and J usage is TRBJ1-1; D may be TRBD1 (6 bases). CDR3 length: 16 amino acids. V gave up 2 bases and J gave up 5 bases, with 18 bases separating them. Germline V gene lookup returns CDR1 KGHSH and CDR2 LQKENI.

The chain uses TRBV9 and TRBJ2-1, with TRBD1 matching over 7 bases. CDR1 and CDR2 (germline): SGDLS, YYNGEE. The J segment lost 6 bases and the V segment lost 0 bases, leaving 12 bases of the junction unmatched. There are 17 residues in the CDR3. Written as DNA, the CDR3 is TGTGCCAGCAGCGTAGCCCCCGGGACAGCCCCAGTCAATGAGCAGTTCTTC. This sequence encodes CASSVAPGTAPVNEQFF.

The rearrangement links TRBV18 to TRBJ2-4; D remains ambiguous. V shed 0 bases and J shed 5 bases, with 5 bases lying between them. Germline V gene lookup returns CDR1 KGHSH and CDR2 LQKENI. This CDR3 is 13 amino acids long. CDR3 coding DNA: TGTGCCAGCTCACCACCTGGGGAAAACATTCAGTACTTC. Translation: CASSPPGENIQYF. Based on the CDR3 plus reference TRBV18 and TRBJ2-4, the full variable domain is NAGVMQNPRHLVRRRGQEARLRCSPMKGHSHVYWYRQLPEEGLKFMVYLQKENIIDESGMPKERFSAEFPKEGPSILRIQQVVRGDSAAYFCASSPPGENIQYFGAGTRLSVL.

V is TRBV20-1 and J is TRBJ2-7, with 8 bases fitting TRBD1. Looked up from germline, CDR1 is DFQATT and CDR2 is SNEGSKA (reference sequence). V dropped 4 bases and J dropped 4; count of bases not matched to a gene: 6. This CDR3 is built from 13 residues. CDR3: CSATDRAGYEQYF. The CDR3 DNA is TGCAGTGCTACGGACAGGGCCGGGTACGAGCAGTACTTC.

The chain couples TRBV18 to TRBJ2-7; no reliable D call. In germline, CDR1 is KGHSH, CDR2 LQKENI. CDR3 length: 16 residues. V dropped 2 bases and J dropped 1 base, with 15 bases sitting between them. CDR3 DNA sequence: TGTGCCAGCTCACCAATTATCTTCCCGCAATCCTACGAGCAGTACTTC. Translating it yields CASSPIIFPQSYEQYF.

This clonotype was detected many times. This CDR3 reads CASSPQQLSGGYTF. The CDR3, as DNA: TGTGCCAGCTCACCACAACAACTCTCCGGGGGCTACACCTTC. The chain recombines TRBV18 with TRBJ1-2, with D hard to call. The length of the CDR3 is 14 residues. The V and J ends lost 1 base and 8 bases respectively, with 14 bases between them. Germline V gives CDR1 KGHSH, CDR2 LQKENI.

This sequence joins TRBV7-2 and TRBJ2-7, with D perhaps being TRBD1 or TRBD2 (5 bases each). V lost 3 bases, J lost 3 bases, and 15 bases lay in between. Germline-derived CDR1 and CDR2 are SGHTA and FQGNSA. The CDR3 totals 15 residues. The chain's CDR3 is CASSLGRARDYEQYF. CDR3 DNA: TGTGCCAGCAGCTTGGGGCGGGCCCGTGACTACGAGCAGTACTTC.

The CDR3 sequence: CASSPGTAPYEQYF. The CDR3 DNA reads as TGTGCCAGCAGCCCTGGGACGGCCCCCTACGAGCAGTACTTC. This chain connects TRBV7-2 to TRBJ2-7; D tentatively reads TRBD1 or TRBD2 (5 bases each). CDR1 SGHTA and CDR2 FQGNSA come from the germline V gene. This CDR3 region has 14 residues. V was trimmed by 5 bases and J by 2 bases, leaving 13 bases between them.

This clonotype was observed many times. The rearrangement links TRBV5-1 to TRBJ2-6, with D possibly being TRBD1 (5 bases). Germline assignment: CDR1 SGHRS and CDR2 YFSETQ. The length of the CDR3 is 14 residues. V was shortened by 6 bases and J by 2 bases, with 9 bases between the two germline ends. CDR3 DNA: TGCGCCAGCACCACGACAGCTGGGGCCAACGTCCTGACTTTC. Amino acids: CASTTTAGANVLTF.

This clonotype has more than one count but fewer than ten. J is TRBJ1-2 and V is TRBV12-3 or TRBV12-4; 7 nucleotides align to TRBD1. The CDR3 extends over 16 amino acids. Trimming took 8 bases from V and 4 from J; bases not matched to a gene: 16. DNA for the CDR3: TGTGCCAGCTGTACAGGGGCCTTCACCGGGAGCTATGGCTACACCTTC. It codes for CASCTGAFTGSYGYTF.

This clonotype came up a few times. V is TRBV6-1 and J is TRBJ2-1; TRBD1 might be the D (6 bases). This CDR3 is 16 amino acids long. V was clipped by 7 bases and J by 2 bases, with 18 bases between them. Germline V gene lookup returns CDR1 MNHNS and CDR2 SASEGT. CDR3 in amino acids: CASTYLKDRAYNEQFF. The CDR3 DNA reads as TGTGCCAGCACCTACCTGAAGGACAGAGCCTACAATGAGCAGTTCTTC.

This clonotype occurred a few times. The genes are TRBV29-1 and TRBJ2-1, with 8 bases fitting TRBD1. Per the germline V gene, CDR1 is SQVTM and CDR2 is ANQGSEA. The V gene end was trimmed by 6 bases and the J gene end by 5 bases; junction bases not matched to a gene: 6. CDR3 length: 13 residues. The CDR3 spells CSVDRGPNNEQFF. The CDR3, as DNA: TGCAGCGTCGACAGGGGCCCCAACAATGAGCAGTTCTTC.

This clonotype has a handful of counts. The CDR3 DNA reads as TGTGCCAGCAGTTCGGGACAGCCTGAAGCTTTCTTT. It encodes CASSSGQPEAFF. V usage is TRBV12-3 or TRBV12-4 and J usage is TRBJ1-1; 7 nucleotides match TRBD1. The V segment lost 4 bases and the J segment 6 bases; nucleotides outside the gene matches: 2. The CDR3 is 12 residues long.

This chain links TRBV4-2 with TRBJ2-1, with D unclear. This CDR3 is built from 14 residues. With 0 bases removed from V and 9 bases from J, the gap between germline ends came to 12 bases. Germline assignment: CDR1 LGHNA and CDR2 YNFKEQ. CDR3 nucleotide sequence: TGTGCCAGCAGCCAAGACGGAACCCTCGGTGAGCAGTTCTTC. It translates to CASSQDGTLGEQFF.

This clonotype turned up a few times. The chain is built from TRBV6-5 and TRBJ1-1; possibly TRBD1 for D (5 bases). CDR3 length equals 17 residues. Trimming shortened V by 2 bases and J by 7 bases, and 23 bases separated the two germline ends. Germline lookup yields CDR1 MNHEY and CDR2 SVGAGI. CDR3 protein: CASSYPRTFSMLSEAFF. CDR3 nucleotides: TGTGCCAGCAGTTACCCTCGGACATTCTCCATGTTGAGTGAAGCTTTCTTT.

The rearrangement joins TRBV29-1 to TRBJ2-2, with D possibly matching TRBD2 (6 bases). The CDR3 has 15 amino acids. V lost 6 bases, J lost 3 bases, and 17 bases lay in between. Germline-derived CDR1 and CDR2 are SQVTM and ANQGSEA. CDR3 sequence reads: CSVPPDLAYTGELFF. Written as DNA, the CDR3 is TGCAGCGTCCCCCCGGACCTAGCGTACACCGGGGAGCTGTTTTTT.

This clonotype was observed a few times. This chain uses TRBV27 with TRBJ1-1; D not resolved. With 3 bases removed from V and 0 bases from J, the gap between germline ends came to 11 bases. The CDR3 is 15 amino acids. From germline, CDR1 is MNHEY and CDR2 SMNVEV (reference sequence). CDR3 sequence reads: CASSFYHRMNTEAFF. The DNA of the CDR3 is TGTGCCAGCAGTTTTTACCACCGAATGAACACTGAAGCTTTCTTT.

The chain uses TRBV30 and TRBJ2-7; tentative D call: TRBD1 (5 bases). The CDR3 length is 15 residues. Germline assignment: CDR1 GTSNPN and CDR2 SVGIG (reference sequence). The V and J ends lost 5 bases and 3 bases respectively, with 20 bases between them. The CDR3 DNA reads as TGTGCCTGGGGGGCCTTTGGGGTTCAGAGCTACGAGCAGTACTTC. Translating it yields CAWGAFGVQSYEQYF.

In DNA, the CDR3 is TGTGCCAGCAGCCAATCCGGGACAGATCTCCAGCCCCAGCATTTT. Its protein is CASSQSGTDLQPQHF. V is TRBV7-2 and J is TRBJ1-5; 7 nucleotides align to TRBD1. This CDR3 comprises 15 residues. The germline V gene encodes CDR1 SGHTA and CDR2 FQGNSA. Losses at the gene ends were 5 bases for V and 7 bases for J; bases not matched to a gene: 11.